This note documents a single T cell receptor beta chain sequence. The repertoire was sequenced with immunoSEQ multiplex PCR; TCRdb's copy has only in-frame clones and lacks some. The sample includes about 610,000 clones, approximately 88% of them seen just once. CDR1 and CDR2 from the germline V gene are SEHNR and FQNEAQ (reference sequence). Trimming stripped 3 bases from V and 3 bases from J, with 12 bases between. The CDR3 loop spans 15 amino acids. These data come from a study of shared T cell receptors in the human thymus. This same sample was also part of a study on human thymus T cells. That paper adds: Resections were taken during corrective heart surgery, and the thymus tissue came from these.

Sequenced material: thymocytes. The sequence came from a boy under three years old with a congenital heart defect. The gene calls are TRBV7-9 and TRBJ2-1; weak D call: TRBD2 (6 bases). The CDR3 DNA reads as TGTGCCAGCAGCTTTTCCAGGGACTTCTACAATGAGCAGTTCTTC. It yields the protein CASSFSRDFYNEQFF. Combining the CDR3 with reference TRBV7-9 and TRBJ2-1 gives the whole variable domain DTGVSQNPRHKITKRGQNVTFRCDPISEHNRLYWYRQTLGQGPEFLTYFQNEAQLEKSRLLSDRFSAERPKGSFSTLEIQRTEQGDSAMYLCASSFSRDFYNEQFFGPGTRLTVL.